This TCR beta chain emerged from a study of T cell responses to AZD1222 COVID-19 vaccine (dated by TCRdb to the early 2020s). About the full investigation: AZD1222 recipients whose second dose came at about 4 weeks and those whose second dose came at about 12 weeks were combined into one group, since spike-specific TCR depth and breadth did not differ between the two schedules. Enrollment into the trials was organized by age into subgroups of 18-55, 56-69 and 70-plus years, and those subgroups contained about 160, 30 and 59 TCR-sequenced participants, respectively. A total of around 240 trial participants underwent TCR sequencing, of whom 200 to 220 had received two doses of AZD1222 and 26 had received two doses of the MenACWY control vaccine.

The CDR3 regions of human TCRbeta chains were analyzed by immunosequencing. Per the original workflow: Repertoire TCRs were matched against a reference library of SARS-CoV-2-specific TCRs generated with the MIRA antigen-specificity platform. Breadth was defined as the fraction of unique TCRs that were SARS-CoV-2-associated. Depth was defined as the fraction of total T cells that were SARS-CoV-2-associated. Using the MIRA data, each spike-specific TCR was mapped to the spike region that the TCR reacts to and placed in a CD4 or CD8 class. Log10-transformed breadth and depth values were compared by one-way ANOVA with Sidak's multiple comparisons tests. TCRdb re-hosts the immuneACCESS table, in-frame sequences only. Its copies lack some clones; in the studies checked, an unresolved V gene accounts for under half of them, and the cause for the rest is not known. The V and J calls and the clone size are those of that table, but D and trimming were determined from the DNA. In all, the sample holds under 150,000 clones, and 93% of those were seen once. The ten largest clones take up about 0.91% of the sample.

V is pared back by 0 bases and J by 6 bases, with 2 bases lying between the germline termini. CDR1 is given as GTSNPN and CDR2 as SVGIG, both from the germline V gene (reference sequence). Including cysteine and phenylalanine, the CDR3 has 11 amino acids. Left in the record is the CDR3 DNA by itself, 33 bases read in frame from the first base. Overall study results and their limits: In the small 56-69-year group, the increase in depth fell short of significance, most likely because of low power. After two AZD1222 doses, both the breadth and the depth of spike-specific TCRs were significantly higher than at day 0 and than in MenACWY recipients. Most participants were white British and females outnumbered males, and the authors suggested that clonal diversity may have been underestimated. Because no day 14 peak-response samples were available, the repertoires could be characterized only after the peak T cell response. CD4 TCRs associated with the vaccine covered the entire spike protein, and the dominant responses were in regions 160-218 and 743-854. Reportedly, close to half of the unique spike-specific TCRs recognized epitopes lying outside the regions that are mutated in the B.1.351 and B.1.1.7 variants. Conclusions about previously exposed vaccinees were limited because only six AZD1222 recipients were SARS-CoV-2 seropositive at baseline.

The sample's time point label, in plain terms: baseline before first vaccination. The vaccinee samples were drawn from two UK trials, COV001 and COV002, one of which was a single-blind randomized controlled phase 2/3 trial testing AZD1222 (ChAdOx1 nCoV-19) in healthy adults. Trial participant PBMC samples were collected at day 0 and day 28 after the second dose for TCRbeta chain sequencing. Of note for this clone: The antigen this receptor binds is unknown. Nothing much larger sits one base from this clone, and base qualities are not available.

Sequencing was performed on peripheral blood, taken on day 0 of AZD1222 vaccination. The chain links TRBV30 with TRBJ1-4; the D gene remains uncertain. The sequence derives from an adult in good health. The DNA sequence follows: TGTGCCTGGAGTGTTTATGAAAAACTGTTTTTT. Its protein is CAWSVYEKLFF.